The rows below give T cell receptor beta chains drawn from one sample of a study of lung T cells in sarcoidosis with Löfgren's syndrome. MiXCR, run by TCRdb on the reads, gives a single entry per CDR3 protein. The sample yields some 19,000 distinct CDR3 sequences, around a fifth seen once. Sequencing input: CD4+ T cells from bronchoalveolar lavage. All receptors come from a human donor with sarcoidosis (Löfgren's syndrome or another form), or a control subject (not recorded which). The CDR3 runs from the conserved cysteine through the conserved F or W.

TRBV12-3/TRBV12-4,CASSSGGDQPQHF
TRBV7-9,CASSPRGGANQPQHF
TRBV29-1,CSVVMSRGNTEAFF
TRBV19,CASSIGLRLTGTQYF
TRBV13,CASNPQASYNKQFF
TRBV3-1,CASSLGQYGYTF
TRBV5-5,CASSPWTGAYSGANVLTF
TRBV5-4,CASSLGGPQSYEQYF
TRBV30,CAWSVGSSSGRSNEQFF
TRBV25-1,CASRERATGELFF
TRBV18,CASSPSGQAYEQYF